This entry is about one T cell receptor beta chain. This sample is drawn from a study of regulatory T cells in long-lasting Graves disease. iRepertoire HTBI primers and Arm-PCR of CDR3 regions built TCR beta libraries. MiXCR, applied by TCRdb to the multiplex PCR reads, yields one record per CDR3 protein. This sample has a few hundred thousand distinct CDR3 sequences, with roughly 23% found just once. As for time point: persistent/refractory GD, antithyroid drugs over 5 years with positive TRAb. The TCR library was prepared using RNA isolated from PBMCs. It was by American Thyroid Association guidelines that Graves' disease was diagnosed. Per germline, CDR1 LGHDT and CDR2 YNNKEL (reference sequence). V lost 3 bases and J lost 7; bases outside the gene matches: 7. The CDR3 spans 15 residues.

Source: peripheral blood mononuclear cells (PBMCs), taken when the disease was refractory, from a patient treated with antithyroid drugs. This receptor was identified in a female donor with Graves disease. The V call is TRBV3-1, the J call TRBJ1-4, with TRBD1 matching over 8 bases. The CDR3 DNA sequence: TGTGCCAGCAGCCACGGACAGGGAGGGGCTGAAAAACTGTTTTTT. Its translation: CASSHGQGGAEKLFF.